This is a list of T cell receptor beta chains from one sample in a study of cytomegalovirus exposure and HLA in healthy donors. Clones were sequenced by immunoSEQ multiplex PCR, and TCRdb holds only the in-frame ones, with some missing. The table has 150,000 to 200,000 clones, roughly 80% seen once; the top ten hold roughly 1.9%. The sequencing sample was made of PBMCs. The source is a human donor in good health. The conserved cysteine and the conserved F or W are not part of the CDR3 here.

J: TRBJ2-3
V: TRBV19
CDR3: ASSKLSGGAGSDTQY

J: TRBJ2-5
V: TRBV11-3
CDR3: ASSGRTGVGETQY

J: TRBJ2-3
V: TRBV27
CDR3: ASSLTGLGGTDTQY

J: TRBJ1-4
V: TRBV10-1
CDR3: ASSERPEGEKLF

J: TRBJ1-1
V: TRBV19
CDR3: ASTRPRGGITEAF

J: TRBJ2-7
V: TRBV10-3
CDR3: AISAASGGAGLREQY

J: TRBJ1-6
V: TRBV9
CDR3: ASSGSAGTGGYNSPLH

J: TRBJ2-1
V: TRBV25-1
CDR3: ASRVLGTGEQF

J: TRBJ2-1
V: TRBV5-1
CDR3: ASSSGQGAYNEQF

J: TRBJ2-5
V: TRBV7-2
CDR3: ASSLGRGETQY

J: TRBJ2-2
V: TRBV14
CDR3: ASSVNRGIGTGELF

J: TRBJ2-5
V: TRBV25-1
CDR3: ASSPGLAGGGETQY

J: TRBJ2-7
V: TRBV29-1
CDR3: SVLGQGGSYEQY

J: TRBJ2-4
V: TRBV7-8
CDR3: ASSLMDRDIQY

J: TRBJ2-3
V: TRBV5-1
CDR3: ASSGGGLGSDTQY

J: TRBJ2-3
V: TRBV2
CDR3: ASSATRRGSTDTQY

J: TRBJ2-7
V: TRBV7-2
CDR3: ASSRLAAASYEQY

J: TRBJ2-2
V: TRBV9
CDR3: ASSVSAGGPGELF

J: TRBJ1-2
V: TRBV9
CDR3: ASSVALGWNSNYGYT

J: TRBJ2-7
V: TRBV12-5
CDR3: ASGLVWSPDWSSYEQY

J: TRBJ1-1
V: TRBV10-3
CDR3: AISESAENTEAF

J: TRBJ2-2
V: TRBV7-7
CDR3: ASSLVPAGELF

J: TRBJ1-1
V: TRBV7-9
CDR3: ASSGRDRIEAF

J: TRBJ2-7
V: TRBV2
CDR3: ASGTSGGYEQY

J: TRBJ1-1
V: TRBV7-2
CDR3: ASSPRMRGGGAEAF

J: TRBJ2-5
V: TRBV7-6
CDR3: ASSQQETQY

J: TRBJ1-3
V: TRBV25-1
CDR3: ASSEWDRGKAGNTIY

J: TRBJ1-2
V: TRBV6-6
CDR3: ASSYSETGGYGYT

J: TRBJ1-5
V: TRBV7-8
CDR3: ASSLAGGWGQPQH

J: TRBJ1-6
V: TRBV7-9
CDR3: ANRTGSSYNSPLH

J: TRBJ1-6
V: TRBV27
CDR3: ASSPLGDSSYNSPLH

J: TRBJ1-1
V: TRBV10-3
CDR3: AISGSNTEAF

J: TRBJ2-3
V: TRBV15
CDR3: ATSRGLAGTDTQY

J: TRBJ2-3
V: TRBV19
CDR3: ASSIRGEGLDTQY

J: TRBJ2-6
V: TRBV10-1
CDR3: ASSEGGLSGANVLT

J: TRBJ1-5
V: TRBV7-9
CDR3: ASSFDGLSNQPQH

J: TRBJ1-2
V: TRBV6-5
CDR3: ASSARVMRGYT